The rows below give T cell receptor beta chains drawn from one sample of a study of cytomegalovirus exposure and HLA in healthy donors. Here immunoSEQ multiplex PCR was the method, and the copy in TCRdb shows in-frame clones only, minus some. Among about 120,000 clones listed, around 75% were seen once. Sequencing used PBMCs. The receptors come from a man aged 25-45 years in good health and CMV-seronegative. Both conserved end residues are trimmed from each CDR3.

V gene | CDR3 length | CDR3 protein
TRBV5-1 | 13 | ASSTLTGLNTEAF
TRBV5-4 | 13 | ASSLGQANQETQY
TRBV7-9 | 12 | ASSLAPQVDEQY
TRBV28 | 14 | ASSFGDRGLVDTQY
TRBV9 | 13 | ASSVETGRDTEAF
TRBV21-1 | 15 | ASSKPKPVVRNTEAF
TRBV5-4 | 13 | ASSPPDRGDYGYT
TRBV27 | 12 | ARNRTRGTGELF
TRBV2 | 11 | ASRRDRVRLQY
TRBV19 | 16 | ASTPRASGGSNGGELF
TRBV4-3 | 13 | ASSQDRGVGNTIY
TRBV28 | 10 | ASSKSGLEQF
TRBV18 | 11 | ASSPGGGNIQY
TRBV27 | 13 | ASSPTGVGNTEAF
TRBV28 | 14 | ASGLRDRRLNTEAF
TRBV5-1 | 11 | ASSLSGPEKLF
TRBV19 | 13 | ASSWLYSGNQPQH
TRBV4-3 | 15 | ASSQDEGRGPYNEQF
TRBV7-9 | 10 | SSSPTGREQY
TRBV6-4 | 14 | ASSEMGGTPTDTQY
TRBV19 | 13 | ASSPDTSTNEKLF
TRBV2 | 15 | ASSGRATGSYNSPLH
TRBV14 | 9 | ASSLKREQY
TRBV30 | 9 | ACQGAHGYT
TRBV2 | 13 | ASSAQRLSNQPQH
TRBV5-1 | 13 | ASSLRAGGDQPQH
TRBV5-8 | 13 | ASSYSRQGNEKLF
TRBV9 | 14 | ASSRQPGGGTYEQY
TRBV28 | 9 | ASRLGPIVG
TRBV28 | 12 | ASTRQGASGELF
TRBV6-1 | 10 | ASLLLGGITF
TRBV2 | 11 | ASRDRPNTEAF
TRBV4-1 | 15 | ASSQDGTGGNTDTQY
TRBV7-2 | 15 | ASSSVRTLSSYNEQF
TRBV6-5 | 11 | AIGGRGDTEAF
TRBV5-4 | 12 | ASSLATAVTEAF
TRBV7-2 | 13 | ASSLGQGANQPQH
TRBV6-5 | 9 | ASSGGAEAF
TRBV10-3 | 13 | AISESGTFSYEQY
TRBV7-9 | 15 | ASSPQKRGSDTDTQY
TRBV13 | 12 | ASRDTGSPDGYT
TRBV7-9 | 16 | ASSSPRTDSHPIYEQY
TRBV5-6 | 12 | ASARGEVGDTQY
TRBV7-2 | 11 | ASSQGQSWGAF
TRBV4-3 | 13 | ASSQGDRSNYGYT
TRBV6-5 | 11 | ATYRAYTDTQY
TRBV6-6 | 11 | ASSYSGDMGYT
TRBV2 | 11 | ASSGTGADGRF
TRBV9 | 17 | ASSVESRASGGLNNEQF
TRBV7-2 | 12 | ASSLTQANYGYT
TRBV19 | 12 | ASSIGGAMNEQY
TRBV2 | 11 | ASTRDSNNEQF